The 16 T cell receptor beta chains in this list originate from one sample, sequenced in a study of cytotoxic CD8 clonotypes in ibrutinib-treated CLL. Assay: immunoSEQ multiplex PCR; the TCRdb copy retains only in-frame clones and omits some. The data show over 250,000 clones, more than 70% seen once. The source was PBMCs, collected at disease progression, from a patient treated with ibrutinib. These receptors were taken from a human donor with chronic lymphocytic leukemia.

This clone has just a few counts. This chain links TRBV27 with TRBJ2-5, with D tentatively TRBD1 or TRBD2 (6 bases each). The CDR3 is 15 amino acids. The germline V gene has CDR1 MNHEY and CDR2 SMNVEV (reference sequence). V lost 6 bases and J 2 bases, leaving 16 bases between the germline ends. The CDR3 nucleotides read TGTGCCAGCAGCACAGGGAGGACGACTCAAGAGACCCAGTACTTC. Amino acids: CASSTGRTTQETQYF.

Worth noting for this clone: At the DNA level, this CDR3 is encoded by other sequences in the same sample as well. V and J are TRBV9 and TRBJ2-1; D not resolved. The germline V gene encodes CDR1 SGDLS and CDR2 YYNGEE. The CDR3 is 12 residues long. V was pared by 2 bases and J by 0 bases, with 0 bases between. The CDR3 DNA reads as TGTGCCAGCAGCGTCTCCTACAATGAGCAGTTCTTC. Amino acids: CASSVSYNEQFF.

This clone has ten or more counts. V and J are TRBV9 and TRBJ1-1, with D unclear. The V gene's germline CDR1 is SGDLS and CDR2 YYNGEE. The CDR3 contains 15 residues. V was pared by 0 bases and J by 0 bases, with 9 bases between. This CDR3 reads CASSVGEGMNTEAFF. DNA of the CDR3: TGTGCCAGCAGCGTAGGGGAGGGTATGAACACTGAAGCTTTCTTT.

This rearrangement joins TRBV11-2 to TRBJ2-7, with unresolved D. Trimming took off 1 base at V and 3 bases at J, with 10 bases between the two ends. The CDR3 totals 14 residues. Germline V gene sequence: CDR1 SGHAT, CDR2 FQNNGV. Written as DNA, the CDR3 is TGTGCCAGCAGCTTAGTCGGGTCTTACTACGAGCAGTACTTC. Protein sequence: CASSLVGSYYEQYF.

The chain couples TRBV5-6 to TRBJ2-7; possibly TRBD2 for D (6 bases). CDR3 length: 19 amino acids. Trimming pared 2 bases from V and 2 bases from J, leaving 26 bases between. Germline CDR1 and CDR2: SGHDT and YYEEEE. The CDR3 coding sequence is TGTGCCAGCAGCTTTCCGATGGGTTTATCCGGGACTCCTGCCTACGAGCAGTACTTC. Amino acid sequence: CASSFPMGLSGTPAYEQYF.

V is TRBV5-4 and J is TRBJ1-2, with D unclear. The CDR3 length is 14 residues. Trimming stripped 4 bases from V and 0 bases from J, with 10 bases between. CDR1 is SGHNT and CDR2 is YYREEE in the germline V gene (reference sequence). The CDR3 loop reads CASSREGSNYGYTF. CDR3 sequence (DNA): TGTGCCAGCAGCCGTGAAGGGTCTAACTATGGCTACACCTTC.

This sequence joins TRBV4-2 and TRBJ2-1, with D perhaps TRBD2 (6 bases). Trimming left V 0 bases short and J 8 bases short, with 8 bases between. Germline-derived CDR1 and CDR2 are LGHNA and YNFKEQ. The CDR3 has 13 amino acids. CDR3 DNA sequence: TGTGCCAGCAGCCAAGAACGGAGGGATGAGCAGTTCTTC. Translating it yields CASSQERRDEQFF.

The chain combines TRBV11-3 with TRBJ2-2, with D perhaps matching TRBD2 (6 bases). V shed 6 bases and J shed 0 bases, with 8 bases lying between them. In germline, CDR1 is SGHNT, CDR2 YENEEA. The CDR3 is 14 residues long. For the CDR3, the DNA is TGTGCCAGCAGGGGGACTCCGAACACCGGGGAGCTGTTTTTT. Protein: CASRGTPNTGELFF.

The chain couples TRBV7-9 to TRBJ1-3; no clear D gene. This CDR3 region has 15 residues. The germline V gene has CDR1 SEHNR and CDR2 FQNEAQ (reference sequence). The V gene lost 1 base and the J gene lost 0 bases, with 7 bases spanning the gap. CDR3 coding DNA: TGTGCCAGCAGCTTAGGTCAGAGCTCTGGAAACACCATATATTTT. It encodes CASSLGQSSGNTIYF.

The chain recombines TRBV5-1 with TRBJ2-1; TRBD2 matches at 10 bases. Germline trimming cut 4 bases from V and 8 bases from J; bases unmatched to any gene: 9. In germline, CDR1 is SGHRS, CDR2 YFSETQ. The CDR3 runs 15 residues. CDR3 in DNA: TGCGCCAGCAGCCTGTGGGGGACTAGCGTAGATGAGCAGTTCTTC. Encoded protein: CASSLWGTSVDEQFF.

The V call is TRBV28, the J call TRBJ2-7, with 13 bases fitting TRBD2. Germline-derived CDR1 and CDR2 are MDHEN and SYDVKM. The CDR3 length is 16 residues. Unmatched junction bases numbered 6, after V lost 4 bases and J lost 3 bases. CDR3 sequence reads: CASSSPRTSGSYEQYF. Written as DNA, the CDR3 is TGTGCCAGCAGTTCCCCCCGGACTAGCGGGAGCTACGAGCAGTACTTC.

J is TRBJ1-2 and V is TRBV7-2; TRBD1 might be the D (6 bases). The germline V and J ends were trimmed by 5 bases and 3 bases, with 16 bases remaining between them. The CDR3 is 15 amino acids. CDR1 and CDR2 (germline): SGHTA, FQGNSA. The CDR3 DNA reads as TGTGCCAGCAGCCCAGACAGGTGGAGGGACTATGGCTACACCTTC. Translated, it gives CASSPDRWRDYGYTF. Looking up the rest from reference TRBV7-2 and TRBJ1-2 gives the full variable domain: GAGVSQSPSNKVTEKGKDVELRCDPISGHTALYWYRQSLGQGLEFLIYFQGNSAPDKSGLPSDRFSAERTGGSVSTLTIQRTQQEDSAVYLCASSPDRWRDYGYTFGSGTRLTVV.

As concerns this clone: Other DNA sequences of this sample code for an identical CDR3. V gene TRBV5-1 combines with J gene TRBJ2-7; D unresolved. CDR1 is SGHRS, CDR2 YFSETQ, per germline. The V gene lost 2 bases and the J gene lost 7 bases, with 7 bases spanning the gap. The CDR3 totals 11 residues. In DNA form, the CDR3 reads TGCGCCAGCAGCTTATTTCGGGAGCAGTACTTC. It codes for CASSLFREQYF.

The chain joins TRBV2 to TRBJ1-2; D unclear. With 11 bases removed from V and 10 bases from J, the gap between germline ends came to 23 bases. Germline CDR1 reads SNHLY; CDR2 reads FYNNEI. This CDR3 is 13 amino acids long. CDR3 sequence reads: CAAIKVGDYYYTF. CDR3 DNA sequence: TGTGCCGCGATTAAGGTGGGAGATTATTACTACACCTTC. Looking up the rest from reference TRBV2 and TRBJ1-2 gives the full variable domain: EPEVTQTPSHQVTQMGQEVILRCVPISNHLYFYWYRQILGQKVEFLVSFYNNEISEKSEIFDDQFSVERPDGSNFTLKIRSTKLEDSAMYFCAAIKVGDYYYTFGSGTRLTVV.

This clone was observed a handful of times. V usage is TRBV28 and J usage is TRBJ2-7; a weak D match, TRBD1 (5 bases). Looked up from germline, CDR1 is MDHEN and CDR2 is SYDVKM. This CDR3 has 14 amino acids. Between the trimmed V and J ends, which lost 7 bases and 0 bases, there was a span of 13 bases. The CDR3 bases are TGTGCCAGCAATACAGGCCATTACTCCTACGAGCAGTACTTC. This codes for CASNTGHYSYEQYF. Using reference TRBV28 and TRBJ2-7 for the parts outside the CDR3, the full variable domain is DVKVTQSSRYLVKRTGEKVFLECVQDMDHENMFWYRQDPGLGLRLIYFSYDVKMKEKGDIPEGYSVSREKKERFSLILESASTNQTSMYLCASNTGHYSYEQYFGPGTRLTVT.

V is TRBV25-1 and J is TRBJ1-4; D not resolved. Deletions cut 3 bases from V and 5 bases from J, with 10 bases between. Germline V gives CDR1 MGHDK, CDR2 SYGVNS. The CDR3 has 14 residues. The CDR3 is CASSENSPNEKLFF. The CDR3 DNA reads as TGTGCCAGCAGTGAGAACAGCCCAAATGAAAAACTGTTTTTT.